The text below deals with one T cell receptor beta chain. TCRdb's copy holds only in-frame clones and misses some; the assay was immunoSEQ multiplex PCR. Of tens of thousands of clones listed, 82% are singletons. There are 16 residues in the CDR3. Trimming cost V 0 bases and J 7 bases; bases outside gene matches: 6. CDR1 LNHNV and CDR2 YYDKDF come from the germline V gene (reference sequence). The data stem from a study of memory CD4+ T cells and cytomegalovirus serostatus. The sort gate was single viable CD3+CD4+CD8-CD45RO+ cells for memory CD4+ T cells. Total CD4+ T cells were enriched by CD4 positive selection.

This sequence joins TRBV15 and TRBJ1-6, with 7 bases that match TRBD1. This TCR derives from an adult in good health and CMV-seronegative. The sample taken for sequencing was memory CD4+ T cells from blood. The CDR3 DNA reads TGTGCCACCAGCAGAGAGCGGGACAGTTTGAATTCACCCCTCCACTTT. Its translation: CATSRERDSLNSPLHF. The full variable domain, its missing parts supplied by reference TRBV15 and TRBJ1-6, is DAMVIQNPRYQVTQFGKPVTLSCSQTLNHNVMYWYQQKSSQAPKLLFHYYDKDFNNEADTPDNFQSRRPNTSFCFLDIRSPGLGDTAMYLCATSRERDSLNSPLHFGNGTRLTVT.